This TCR beta chain was obtained from a study of T cell repertoires in cytomegalovirus infection. This clonotype appeared many times. Its antigen remains unknown. General study results and limits: Public TCR beta family frequency separated CMV-and-HLA carriers, including in an independent cohort. Clonotypes of TCR beta that were HLA-C-restricted and CMV-specific dominated the ex vivo response.

The germline V gene has CDR1 MNHEY and CDR2 SVGEGT. V lost 6 bases and J lost 0; bases outside the gene matches: 10. The CDR3 sequence is 18 residues long. TCRdb re-analysed the reads in MiXCR, keeping a single row per CDR3 protein. The table includes 200,000 to 250,000 distinct CDR3 sequences, under 8.5% detected once. The sequence derives from a human donor in good health (CMV status not recorded). Some clones in this sample may be carry-over from other donors' samples. The sequencing input was PBMCs. This sequence joins TRBV6-2 or TRBV6-3 and TRBJ2-3; 12 positions agree with TRBD2. The CDR3 sequence: CASSPLAGGPSSTDTQYF. CDR3 sequence (DNA): TGTGCCAGCAGCCCCCTAGCGGGGGGGCCCTCTAGCACAGATACGCAGTATTTT.